The 5 T cell receptor beta chains listed next were all sequenced from one sample in a study of beta chain features in type 1 diabetes. Of the isolated RNA, all was reverse transcribed, and so the sequenced material was expressed TCRB transcripts. Some clones are missing from TCRdb's copy, which holds only in-frame ones; the method was immunoSEQ multiplex PCR. This table holds a few hundred thousand clones, 11% found once. These receptors' targets are unknown. Findings and limits, study-wide: In every one of the four CD4+ subsets, TCRB CDR3s were moderately but significantly shorter in Type 1 diabetes patients.

The sample consisted of naive CD4+ T cells from blood. These receptors came from a man aged 25-40 years with type 1 diabetes.

V usage is TRBV7-8 and J usage is TRBJ2-2, with TRBD1 as a possible D gene (6 bases). This CDR3 contains 17 residues. CDR1 and CDR2 (germline): SGHVS, FQNEAQ. The V end lost 5 bases, the J end lost 0 bases, and 16 bases lay between the germline ends. CDR3 loop: CASSHSGAFANTGELFF. The CDR3 DNA sequence: TGTGCCAGCAGCCACTCAGGGGCATTCGCGAACACCGGGGAGCTGTTTTTT. Full variable domain (rest looked up from reference TRBV7-8 and TRBJ2-2): GAGVSQSPRYKVAKRGQDVALRCDPISGHVSLFWYQQALGQGPEFLTYFQNEAQLDKSGLPSDRFFAERPEGSVSTLKIQRTQQEDSAVYLCASSHSGAFANTGELFFGEGSRLTVL.

This clone was counted only a few times. The rearrangement links TRBV7-6 to TRBJ2-1; 9 nucleotides match TRBD1. This CDR3 has 17 residues. Germline V gives CDR1 SGHVS, CDR2 FNYEAQ. V trimming: 5 bases; J trimming: 7 bases; junction bases outside the gene matches: 15. The CDR3 nucleotides are TGTGCCAGCAGCAAGAAGAGAATCGGGACAGGGTCAAATGAGCAGTTCTTC. This sequence encodes CASSKKRIGTGSNEQFF.

The chain carries TRBV6-5 and TRBJ1-1, with TRBD1 identical over 9 bases. The J segment lost 1 base and the V segment lost 7 bases, leaving 4 bases of the junction unmatched. Per the germline V gene, CDR1 is MNHEY and CDR2 is SVGAGI. The CDR3 has 14 residues. The CDR3 nucleotides read TGTGCCAGCACCTTGGACAGGGGGAACACTGAAGCTTTCTTT. Translating it yields CASTLDRGNTEAFF.

This chain uses TRBV2 with TRBJ1-4, with D possibly being TRBD1 (5 bases). This CDR3 has 14 amino acids. The germline V gene encodes CDR1 SNHLY and CDR2 FYNNEI. V lost 7 bases and J 8 bases, leaving 17 bases between the germline ends. The CDR3 coding sequence is TGTGCCAGCAAGCGGGACCCACAAGGGGAAAAACTGTTTTTT. This encodes CASKRDPQGEKLFF.

This clone has more than one count but fewer than ten. The J gene is TRBJ2-2, the V gene TRBV4-2, with D uncertain. V lost 7 bases, J lost 0 bases, and 12 bases lay in between. The CDR3 is made up of 15 amino acids. Germline CDR1 is LGHNA and CDR2 is YNFKEQ. CDR3 sequence: CASTDLKANTGELFF. DNA of the CDR3: TGTGCCAGCACTGACTTGAAGGCGAACACCGGGGAGCTGTTTTTT.